The 9 T cell receptor beta chains presented below share a single source sample, sequenced in a study of cytomegalovirus exposure and HLA in healthy donors. The study ran its PCR with 60 Vbeta and 13 Jbeta primers. The method was immunoSEQ multiplex PCR; TCRdb's version includes in-frame clones alone and lacks a portion of them. The data hold some 120,000 clones, with 60% to 75% observed a single time. The material sequenced was PBMCs. These receptor sequences come from a woman in her forties or fifties in good health and CMV-seropositive.

This clone was seen just once. The chain uses TRBV19 and TRBJ2-1; 8 nucleotides line up with TRBD2. Germline values: CDR1 LNHDA, CDR2 SQIVND (reference sequence). The CDR3 length is 13 residues. V trimming: 7 bases; J trimming: 6 bases; junction bases outside the gene matches: 5. DNA of the CDR3: TGTGCCAGTAAAGCGGGGGAGGGCAATGAGCAGTTCTTC. This encodes CASKAGEGNEQFF.

The V and J genes are TRBV6-1 and TRBJ2-3; 7 nucleotides match TRBD2. The V and J ends lost 3 bases and 4 bases, in that order; junction bases with no gene match: 13. The CDR3 runs to 17 residues. Germline lookup yields CDR1 MNHNS and CDR2 SASEGT. CDR3 DNA sequence: TGTGCCAGCAGTGACCGGGCCCCGGGGAGGGTCGCAGATACGCAGTATTTT. Its translation: CASSDRAPGRVADTQYF.

The V call is TRBV18, the J call TRBJ2-5; D is undetermined. V gave up 0 bases and J gave up 4 bases, with 9 bases separating them. Germline loops: CDR1 KGHSH, CDR2 LQKENI. The CDR3 contains 14 residues. CDR3 nucleotides: TGTGCCAGCTCACCACCCAGCAAGCGAGAGACCCAGTACTTC. Residues: CASSPPSKRETQYF.

This clone was counted many times. The CDR3 DNA reads TGCGCCAGCAGCCAAGTGAGACTAGTTGTGTACAATGAGCAGTTCTTC. Amino acids: CASSQVRLVVYNEQFF. The chain has TRBV4-1 and TRBJ2-1, with a tentative D call TRBD2 (6 bases). Germline V gives CDR1 MGHRA, CDR2 YSYEKL. V lost 1 base and J lost 4, with 14 bases in between. The CDR3 is 16 residues long.

This clone came up once. J is TRBJ2-7 and V is TRBV4-2, with 8 nucleotides matching TRBD2. The junction had 7 bases not matched to a gene; V was cut back by 1 base and J by 2 bases. This CDR3 is 16 amino acids long. Germline V lookup: CDR1 LGHNA, CDR2 YNFKEQ. As DNA, the CDR3 is TGTGCCAGCAGCCAAGGACGGGGGGGGGCCCCCTACGAGCAGTACTTC. This codes for CASSQGRGGAPYEQYF.

This clone was found a few times. The chain combines TRBV7-9 with TRBJ1-1; D is perhaps TRBD1 (6 bases). Germline CDR1 reads SEHNR; CDR2 reads FQNEAQ (reference sequence). The CDR3 spans 14 residues. Trimming removed 2 bases from V and 0 bases from J, with 7 bases in between. The CDR3 region is CASSLQGMNTEAFF. CDR3 bases: TGTGCCAGCAGCTTACAGGGGATGAACACTGAAGCTTTCTTT.

V gene TRBV29-1 combines with J gene TRBJ2-1; 10 bases match TRBD2. Losses at the gene ends were 0 bases for V and 6 bases for J; bases not matched to a gene: 5. Germline loops: CDR1 SQVTM, CDR2 ANQGSEA. This CDR3 has 15 residues. The CDR3 DNA reads as TGCAGCGTTGAAGAGGGTAGCGGGGGGACCAATGAGCAGTTCTTC. Amino acid sequence: CSVEEGSGGTNEQFF.

The chain couples TRBV27 to TRBJ1-1; D uncertain. Trimming took 3 bases from V and 8 from J, leaving 7 bases between them. The CDR3 is 11 amino acids. Germline V lookup: CDR1 MNHEY, CDR2 SMNVEV (reference sequence). CDR3 bases: TGTGCCAGCAGTTTCCGGGAAGAAGCTTTCTTT. This sequence encodes CASSFREEAFF.

This clone was observed a few times. One junction end disagrees with the germline gene, perhaps due to a read error. The gene calls are TRBV6-5 and TRBJ1-5; D is perhaps TRBD1 (5 bases). The CDR3 length is 14 residues. The germline gives CDR1 MNHEY, CDR2 SVGAGI. The DNA for the CDR3 is TGTGCCAGCAGAAGCAGGGCCAGCAGTCAGCCCCAGCATTTT. It translates to CASRSRASSQPQHF.